This T cell receptor (beta chain) was sequenced for a study of cytomegalovirus exposure and HLA in healthy donors. This CDR3 spans 15 amino acids. Germline V lookup: CDR1 MGHRA, CDR2 YSYEKL. The V gene lost 3 bases and the J gene lost 5 bases, with 17 bases spanning the gap. Primers: 60 Vbeta forward and 13 Jbeta reverse. Repertoires were generated with immunoSEQ multiplex PCR, while TCRdb's copy carries only in-frame clones and drops some. The table lists about 160,000 clones, 70% to 80% of them singletons. The chain links TRBV4-1 to TRBJ2-7; a possible D gene is TRBD2 (5 bases). This TCR derives from a human donor in good health. Sequencing was done on a sample of PBMCs. CDR3 sequence reads: CASSQGVTTFDEQYF. CDR3 bases: TGCGCCAGCAGCCAGGGAGTGACGACATTCGACGAGCAGTACTTC.